This TCR beta chain was retrieved from a study of T cells and Merkel cell carcinoma outcomes. Study-wide results and caveats: Repertoire plus T-cell density reportedly predicted Merkel cell carcinoma outcomes.

Germline-derived CDR1 and CDR2 are PRHDT and FYEKMQ (reference sequence). V lost 3 bases, J lost 5 bases, and 9 bases lay in between. This CDR3 is built from 13 residues. Assay: immunoSEQ multiplex PCR; the TCRdb copy retains only in-frame clones and omits some. The repertoire holds 15,000 to 25,000 clones, with 82% as singletons. Note on this clone: What it binds is unknown.

This TCR derives from a human donor with Merkel cell carcinoma. The chain recombines TRBV13 with TRBJ2-3; D is uncertain. The material sequenced was tumor tissue from Merkel cell carcinoma. The CDR3 here is CASSFAGEDTQYF. As DNA, the CDR3 is TGTGCCAGCAGCTTCGCAGGCGAAGATACGCAGTATTTT. The full variable domain, completed using reference TRBV13 and TRBJ2-3, is AAGVIQSPRHLIKEKRETATLKCYPIPRHDTVYWYQQGPGQDPQFLISFYEKMQSDKGSIPDRFSAQQFSDYHSELNMSSLELGDSALYFCASSFAGEDTQYFGPGTRLTVL.